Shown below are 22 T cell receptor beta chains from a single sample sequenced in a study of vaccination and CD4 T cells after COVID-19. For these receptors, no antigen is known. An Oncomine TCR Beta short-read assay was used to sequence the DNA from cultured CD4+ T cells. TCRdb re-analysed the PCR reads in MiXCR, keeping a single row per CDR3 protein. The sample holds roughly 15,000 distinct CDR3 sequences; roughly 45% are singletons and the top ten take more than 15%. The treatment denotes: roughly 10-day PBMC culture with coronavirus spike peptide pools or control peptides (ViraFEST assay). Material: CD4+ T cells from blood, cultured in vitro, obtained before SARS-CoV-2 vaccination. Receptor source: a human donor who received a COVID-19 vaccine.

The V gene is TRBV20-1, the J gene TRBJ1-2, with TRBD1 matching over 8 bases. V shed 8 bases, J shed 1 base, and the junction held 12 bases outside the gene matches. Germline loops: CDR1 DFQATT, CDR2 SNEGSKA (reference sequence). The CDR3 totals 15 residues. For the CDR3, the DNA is TGCAGTCCAGGCGGGGACAGGAGATATAACTATGGCTACACCTTC. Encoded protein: CSPGGDRRYNYGYTF.

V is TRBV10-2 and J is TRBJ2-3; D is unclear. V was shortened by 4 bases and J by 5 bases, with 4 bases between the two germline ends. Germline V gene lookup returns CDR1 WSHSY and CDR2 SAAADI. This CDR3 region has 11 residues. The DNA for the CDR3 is TGCGCCAGCAGTGGGGGAGATACGCAGTATTTT. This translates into CASSGGDTQYF.

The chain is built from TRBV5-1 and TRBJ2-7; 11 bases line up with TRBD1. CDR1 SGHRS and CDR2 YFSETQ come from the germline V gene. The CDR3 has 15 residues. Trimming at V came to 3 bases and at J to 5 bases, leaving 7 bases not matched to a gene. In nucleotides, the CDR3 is TGCGCCAGCAGCTCCGGATTGGGACAGGGGGACGAGCAGTACTTC. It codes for CASSSGLGQGDEQYF.

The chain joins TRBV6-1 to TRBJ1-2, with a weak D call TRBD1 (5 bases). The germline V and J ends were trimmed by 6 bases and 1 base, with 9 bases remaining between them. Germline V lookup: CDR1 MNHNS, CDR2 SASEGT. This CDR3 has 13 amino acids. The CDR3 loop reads CASRVQDNYGYTF. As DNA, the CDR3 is TGTGCCAGCAGAGTACAGGATAACTATGGCTACACCTTC.

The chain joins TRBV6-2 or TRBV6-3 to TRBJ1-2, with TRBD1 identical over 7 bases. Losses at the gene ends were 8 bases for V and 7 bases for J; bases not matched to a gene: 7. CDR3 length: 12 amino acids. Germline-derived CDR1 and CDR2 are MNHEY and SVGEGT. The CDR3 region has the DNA TGTGCCAGCGACCCAGGGGGTAGTGGCTACACCTTC. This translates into CASDPGGSGYTF.

CDR3 DNA: TGTGCCAGCAGCGACCCCACTAGGGCGACTAGCACAGATACGCAGTATTTT. Its protein is CASSDPTRATSTDTQYF. The gene calls are TRBV7-9 and TRBJ2-3; tentative D call: TRBD2 (5 bases). The germline V gene has CDR1 SEHNR and CDR2 FQNEAQ (reference sequence). Trimming removed 5 bases from V and 0 bases from J, with 18 bases in between. This CDR3 comprises 17 residues.

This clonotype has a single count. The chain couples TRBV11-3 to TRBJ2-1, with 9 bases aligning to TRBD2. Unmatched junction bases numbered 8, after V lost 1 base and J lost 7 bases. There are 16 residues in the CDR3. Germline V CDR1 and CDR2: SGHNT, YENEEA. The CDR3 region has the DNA TGTGCCAGCAGCTTAGCCCTAGCGGGGCTGGGGAATGAGCAGTTCTTC. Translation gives CASSLALAGLGNEQFF.

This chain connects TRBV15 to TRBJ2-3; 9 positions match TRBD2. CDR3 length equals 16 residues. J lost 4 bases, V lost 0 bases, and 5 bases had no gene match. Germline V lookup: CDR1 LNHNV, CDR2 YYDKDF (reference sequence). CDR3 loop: CATSRDGRGGADTQYF. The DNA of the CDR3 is TGTGCCACCAGCAGAGATGGGCGGGGGGGGGCAGATACGCAGTATTTT.

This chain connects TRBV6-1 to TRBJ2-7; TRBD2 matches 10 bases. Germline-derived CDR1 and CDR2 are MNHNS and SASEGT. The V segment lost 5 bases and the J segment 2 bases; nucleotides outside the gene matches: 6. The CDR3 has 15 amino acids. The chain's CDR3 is CASSRERGGTYEQYF. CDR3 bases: TGTGCCAGCAGTCGCGAGCGGGGGGGAACCTACGAGCAGTACTTC.

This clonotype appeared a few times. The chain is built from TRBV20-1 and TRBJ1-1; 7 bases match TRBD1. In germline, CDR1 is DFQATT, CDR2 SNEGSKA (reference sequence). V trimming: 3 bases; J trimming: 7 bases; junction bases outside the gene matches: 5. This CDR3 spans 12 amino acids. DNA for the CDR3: TGCAGTGCTAGCCCCCGACAGGGTGAAGCTTTCTTT. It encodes CSASPRQGEAFF.

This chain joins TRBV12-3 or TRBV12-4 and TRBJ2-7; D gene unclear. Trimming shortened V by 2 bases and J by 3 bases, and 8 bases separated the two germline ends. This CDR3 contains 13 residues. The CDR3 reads CASSLTDIYEQYF. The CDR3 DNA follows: TGTGCCAGCAGTTTAACCGATATCTACGAGCAGTACTTC.

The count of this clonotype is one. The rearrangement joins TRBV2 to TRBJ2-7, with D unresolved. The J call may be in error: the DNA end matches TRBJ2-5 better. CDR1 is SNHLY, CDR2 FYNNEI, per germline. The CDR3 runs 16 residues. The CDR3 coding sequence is TGTGCCAGCAGTGCCCGGCATCCATCCCGACAAGAGACCCAGTACTTC. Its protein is CASSARHPSRQETQYF.

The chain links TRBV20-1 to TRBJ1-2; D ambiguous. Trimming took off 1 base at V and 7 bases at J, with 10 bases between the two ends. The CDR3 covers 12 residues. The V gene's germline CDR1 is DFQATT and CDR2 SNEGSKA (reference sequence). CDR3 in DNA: TGCAGTGCTAGAGGGTGGCAGAGTGGCTACACCTTC. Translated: CSARGWQSGYTF.

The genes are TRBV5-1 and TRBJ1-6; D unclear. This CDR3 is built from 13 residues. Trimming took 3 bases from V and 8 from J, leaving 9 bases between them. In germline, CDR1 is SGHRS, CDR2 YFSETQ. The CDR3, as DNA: TGCGCCAGCAGCTACGGAGAAGATTCACCCCTCCACTTT. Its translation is CASSYGEDSPLHF.

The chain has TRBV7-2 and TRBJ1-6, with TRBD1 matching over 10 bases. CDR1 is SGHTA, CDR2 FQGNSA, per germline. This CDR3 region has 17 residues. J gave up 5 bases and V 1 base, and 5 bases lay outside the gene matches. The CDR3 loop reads CASSLGGTGVNNSPLHF. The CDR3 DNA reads TGTGCCAGCAGCTTAGGGGGGACAGGGGTGAATAATTCACCCCTCCACTTT.

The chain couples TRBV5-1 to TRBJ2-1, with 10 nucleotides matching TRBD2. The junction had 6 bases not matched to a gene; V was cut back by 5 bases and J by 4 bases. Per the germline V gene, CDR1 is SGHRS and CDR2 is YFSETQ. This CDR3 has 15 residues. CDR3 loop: CASRFSGGLYNEQFF. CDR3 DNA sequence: TGCGCCAGCAGATTTAGCGGGGGGCTTTACAATGAGCAGTTCTTC.

In nucleotides, the CDR3 is TGTGCCAGTAGCCAAGGACAGGGGATAATAGATACGCAGTATTTT. It is translated as CASSQGQGIIDTQYF. The gene calls are TRBV19 and TRBJ2-3; 9 nucleotides line up with TRBD1. This CDR3 is built from 15 residues. In germline, CDR1 is LNHDA, CDR2 SQIVND (reference sequence). V gave up 6 bases and J gave up 5 bases; unmatched junction bases: 9.

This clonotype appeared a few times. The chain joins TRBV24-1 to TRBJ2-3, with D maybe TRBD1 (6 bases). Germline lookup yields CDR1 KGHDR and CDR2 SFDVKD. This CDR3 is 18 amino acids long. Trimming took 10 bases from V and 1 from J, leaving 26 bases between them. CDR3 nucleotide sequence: TGTGCCACTATACCGGGACACGAAGATGGTTGGGGCACAGATACGCAGTATTTT. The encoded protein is CATIPGHEDGWGTDTQYF.

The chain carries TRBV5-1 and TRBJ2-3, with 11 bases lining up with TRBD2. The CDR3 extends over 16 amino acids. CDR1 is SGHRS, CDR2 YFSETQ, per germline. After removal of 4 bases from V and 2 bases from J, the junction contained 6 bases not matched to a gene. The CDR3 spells CASSTGLAGNTDTQYF. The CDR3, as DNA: TGCGCCAGCAGCACCGGACTAGCGGGTAACACAGATACGCAGTATTTT. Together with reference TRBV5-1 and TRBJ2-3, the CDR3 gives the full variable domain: KAGVTQTPRYLIKTRGQQVTLSCSPISGHRSVSWYQQTPGQGLQFLFEYFSETQRNKGNFPGRFSGRQFSNSRSEMNVSTLELGDSALYLCASSTGLAGNTDTQYFGPGTRLTVL.

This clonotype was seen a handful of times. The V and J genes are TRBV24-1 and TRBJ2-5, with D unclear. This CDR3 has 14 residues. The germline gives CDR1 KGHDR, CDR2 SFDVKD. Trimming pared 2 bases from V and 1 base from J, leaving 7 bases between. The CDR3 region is CATSDSGPQETQYF. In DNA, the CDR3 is TGTGCCACCAGTGATTCAGGACCCCAAGAGACCCAGTACTTC.

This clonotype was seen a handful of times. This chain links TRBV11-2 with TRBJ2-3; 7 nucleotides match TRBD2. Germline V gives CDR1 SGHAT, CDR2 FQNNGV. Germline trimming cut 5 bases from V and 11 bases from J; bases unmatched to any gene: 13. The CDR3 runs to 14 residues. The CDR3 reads CASSPISRGRGQYF. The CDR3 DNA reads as TGTGCCAGCAGCCCTATCTCGCGGGGGAGGGGGCAGTATTTT.

The CDR3 here is CASSLAANTEAFF. The CDR3, as DNA: TGTGCCAGCAGTTTAGCAGCGAACACTGAAGCTTTCTTT. The chain carries TRBV12-3 or TRBV12-4 and TRBJ1-1; D ambiguous. V shed 0 bases and J shed 1 base, with 3 bases lying between them. The CDR3 has 13 amino acids.